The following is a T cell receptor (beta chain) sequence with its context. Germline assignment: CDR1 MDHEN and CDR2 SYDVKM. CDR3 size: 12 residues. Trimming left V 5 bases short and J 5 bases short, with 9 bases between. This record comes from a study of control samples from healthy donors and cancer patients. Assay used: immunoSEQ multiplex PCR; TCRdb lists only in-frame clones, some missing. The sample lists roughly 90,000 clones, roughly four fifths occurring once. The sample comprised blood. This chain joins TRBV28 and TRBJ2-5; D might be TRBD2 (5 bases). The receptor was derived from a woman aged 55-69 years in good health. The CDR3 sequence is CASSGLVETQYF. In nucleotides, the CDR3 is TGTGCCAGCAGTGGACTGGTGGAGACCCAGTACTTC.